Listed below are T cell receptor beta chains from one sample, sequenced in a study of blood T cell repertoires in COVID-19. The table came from immunoSEQ multiplex PCR; TCRdb's copy has only in-frame clones and leaves some out. The sample lists 90,000 to 120,000 clones, 65% to 90% occurring once. The sample comprised PBMCs or T cells enriched from blood (not recorded which). These receptors originate from a woman aged 45-65 years who had recovered from COVID-19. Each CDR3 is given with its conserved first and last residue. D genes are given only for firm matches. Size values are once, few and many counts, or a class for expanded clones, and some rows have none.

clone_size | d_call | j_call | v_call | cdr3_nt | cdr3_aa
. | . | TRBJ2-7 | TRBV6-1 | TGTGCCAGCAGTGCGAAACCGGGAGCCTCCTTTTCGGGGACCTACGAGCAGTACTTC | CASSAKPGASFSGTYEQYF
. | . | TRBJ2-5 | TRBV9 | TGTGCCAGCAGCGTAGCAGGGGAAGAGACCCAGTACTTC | CASSVAGEETQYF
. | TRBD1 | TRBJ1-4 | TRBV5-1 | TGCGCCAGCAGCAGGGACAGCACGGCCGAAAAACTGTTTTTT | CASSRDSTAEKLFF
. | TRBD1 | TRBJ1-1 | TRBV7-9 | TGTGCCAGCAGCTCCACAGGGGGCTTTATGGCTGAAGCTTTCTTT | CASSSTGGFMAEAFF
. | TRBD1 | TRBJ2-5 | TRBV29-1 | TGCAGCGCACAGGGGTGGGAGACCCAGTACTTC | CSAQGWETQYF
few | . | TRBJ2-2 | TRBV9 | TGTGCCAGCAGCGTGCAGGGCGCGAACACCGGGGAGCTGTTTTTT | CASSVQGANTGELFF
. | TRBD1 | TRBJ1-5 | TRBV5-1 | TGCGCCAGCAGCTCAACTCTTCCCGGGACAGGGAGGGTCGGCAATCAGCCCCAGCATTTT | CASSSTLPGTGRVGNQPQHF
. | TRBD1 | TRBJ1-6 | TRBV14 | TGTGCCAGCAGCCCAGGGGGGTCAGGGCCAAATTCACCCCTCCACTTT | CASSPGGSGPNSPLHF
. | . | TRBJ1-3 | TRBV3-1/TRBV3-2 | TGTGCCAGCAGCCATGATGGGGCAGCCGGAAACACCATATATTTT | CASSHDGAAGNTIYF
. | TRBD1 | TRBJ1-2 | TRBV3-1/TRBV3-2 | TGTGCCAGCGAGAACTCAGGGAGGGACAGGGGGAACTATGGCTACACCTTC | CASENSGRDRGNYGYTF
few | . | TRBJ2-3 | TRBV28 | TGTGCCAGCAGTTTTCGGGAAGGGGGGGTGGATACGCAGTATTTT | CASSFREGGVDTQYF
. | TRBD1 | TRBJ1-2 | TRBV28 | TGTGCCAGCAGTCCAGGGGGCGGGTATGGCTACACCTTC | CASSPGGGYGYTF
. | . | TRBJ1-2 | TRBV2 | TGTGCCAGCAGAGAGACAGCAAGGGACTATGGCTACACCTTC | CASRETARDYGYTF
. | . | TRBJ1-1 | TRBV11-2 | TGTGCCAGCAGCGTAGCTAGGGGCACTGAAGCTTTCTTT | CASSVARGTEAFF
many | . | TRBJ1-2 | TRBV14 | TGTGCCAGCAGCCAAATTGACAAGAATAACTATGGCTACACCTTC | CASSQIDKNNYGYTF
. | TRBD2 | TRBJ2-1 | TRBV28 | TGTGCCAGCAGAGCTACTAGCGGGGGGGGGACTGAGCAGTTCTTC | CASRATSGGGTEQFF
. | TRBD1 | TRBJ1-1 | TRBV5-1 | TGCGCCAGCAGGCCCACCGGGACAGACCTCATCACTGAAGCTTTCTTT | CASRPTGTDLITEAFF
. | TRBD2 | TRBJ2-1 | TRBV28 | TGTGCCAGCAGCCCTAGCGGGCGACTTTTCAATGAGCAGTTCTTC | CASSPSGRLFNEQFF
many | . | TRBJ2-1 | TRBV19 | TGTGCCAGTAGTGGAGGACTCGATTACAATGAGCAGTTCTTC | CASSGGLDYNEQFF
. | TRBD2 | TRBJ2-3 | TRBV29-1 | TGCAGCGTTGAGCTGGCGGGAGTTTCAGATACGCAGTATTTT | CSVELAGVSDTQYF
. | . | TRBJ1-5 | TRBV28 | TGTGCCAGCAGTCAGGGTTTCGGCAATCAGCCCCAGCATTTT | CASSQGFGNQPQHF
. | TRBD1 | TRBJ2-7 | TRBV19 | TGTGCCAGTAGTATAGGGGGGAAGAGGACAGGGCCTGATTCCTACGAGCAGTACTTC | CASSIGGKRTGPDSYEQYF
. | . | TRBJ1-6 | TRBV2 | TGTGCCACCGCCCGGGACACAAATAATTCACCCCTCCACTTT | CATARDTNNSPLHF
. | . | TRBJ2-1 | TRBV19 | TGTGCCAGTAGTACATCAGCGGAGACTTACAATGAGCAGTTCTTC | CASSTSAETYNEQFF
. | . | TRBJ1-1 | TRBV27 | TGTGCCAGCAGTTTCTTGGGGCTGAACACTGAAGCTTTCTTT | CASSFLGLNTEAFF
. | TRBD2 | TRBJ2-7 | TRBV11-2 | TGTGCCAGCAGCTTAGCTAGCGGGACCAGCTACGAGCAGTACTTC | CASSLASGTSYEQYF
. | . | TRBJ2-5 | TRBV27 | TGTGCCAGCAGGCCCCAGGGGTTGGGGGAGACCCAGTACTTC | CASRPQGLGETQYF
. | . | TRBJ2-2 | TRBV27 | TGTGCCAGCAGTTTAGGCACGAACACCGGGGAGCTGTTTTTT | CASSLGTNTGELFF
. | . | TRBJ1-1 | TRBV19 | TGTGCCAGTACCCAGCTCCCGGGGAACACTGAAGCTTTCTTT | CASTQLPGNTEAFF
. | TRBD1 | TRBJ2-3 | TRBV3-1/TRBV3-2 | TGTGCCAGCAGCGAGACAGGGCCTTTTAGCACAGATACGCAGTATTTT | CASSETGPFSTDTQYF
. | TRBD1 | TRBJ2-2 | TRBV27 | TGTGCCAGCATGGTACACCCGGGACAGGGGACTAATTTCTCGAACACCGGGGAGCTGTTTTTT | CASMVHPGQGTNFSNTGELFF
. | . | TRBJ1-5 | TRBV19 | TGTGCCAGTAGTATAATCAGGGGCAATCAGCCCCAGCATTTT | CASSIIRGNQPQHF
. | . | TRBJ2-1 | TRBV30 | TGTGTCTGGAGTGTAGGAGCGTATGAGCAGTTCTTC | CVWSVGAYEQFF
. | . | TRBJ1-4 | TRBV5-5 | TGTGCCAGCAGCCTAAAGGGGGCTAATGAAAAACTGTTTTTT | CASSLKGANEKLFF
. | . | TRBJ2-7 | TRBV6-5 | TGTGCCAGCAGTTTTACTATCGACAGCTTCTCCTACGAGCAGTACTTC | CASSFTIDSFSYEQYF
few | TRBD1 | TRBJ1-3 | TRBV30 | TGTGCCTGGATTACAGGGGGCAGATACTCTGGAAACACCATATATTTT | CAWITGGRYSGNTIYF
. | TRBD2 | TRBJ2-1 | TRBV11-2 | TGTGCCAGCAGCTTAGATCCGGCGGGGGGTTACAATGAGCAGTTCTTC | CASSLDPAGGYNEQFF
. | . | TRBJ1-1 | TRBV28 | TGTGCCAGCAGTTTCAGGGAGGGTCCCGCTTTCTTT | CASSFREGPAFF
once | TRBD1 | TRBJ1-5 | TRBV5-1 | TGCGCCAGCAGCCTAGGACAGGCCAATCAGCCCCAGCATTTT | CASSLGQANQPQHF
. | TRBD1 | TRBJ1-6 | TRBV30 | TGTGCCCACCAGACAGGGTATAATTCACCCCTCCACTTT | CAHQTGYNSPLHF
. | TRBD2 | TRBJ2-1 | TRBV5-1 | TGCGCCAGCAGCTTACCGGGACTAGCCTCCAATGAGCAGTTCTTC | CASSLPGLASNEQFF
. | TRBD2 | TRBJ2-3 | TRBV19 | TGTGCCAGTAATGGCGGGGGGGCCCCAGATACGCAGTATTTT | CASNGGGAPDTQYF
. | . | TRBJ2-2 | TRBV18 | TGTGCCAGCTCACCAGGCTTTGCCGGGGAGCTGTTTTTT | CASSPGFAGELFF
. | . | TRBJ2-7 | TRBV27 | TGTGCCAGCAGTTTAAGTACCCGGTCGGAGCAGTACTTC | CASSLSTRSEQYF
. | . | TRBJ1-6 | TRBV3-1/TRBV3-2 | TGTGCCAGCAGCCAAGATAAAATTGGCTCACCCCTCCACTTT | CASSQDKIGSPLHF